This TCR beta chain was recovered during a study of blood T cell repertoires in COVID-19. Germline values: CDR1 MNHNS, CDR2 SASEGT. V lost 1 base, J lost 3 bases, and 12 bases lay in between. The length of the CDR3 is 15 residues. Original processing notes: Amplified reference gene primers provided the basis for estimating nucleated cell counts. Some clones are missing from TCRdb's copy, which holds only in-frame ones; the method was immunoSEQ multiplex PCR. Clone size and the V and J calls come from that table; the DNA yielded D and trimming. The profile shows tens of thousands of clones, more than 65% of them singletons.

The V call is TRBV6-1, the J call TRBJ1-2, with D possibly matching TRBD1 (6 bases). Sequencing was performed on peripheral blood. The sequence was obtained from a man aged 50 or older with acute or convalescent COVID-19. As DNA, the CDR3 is TGTGCCAGCAGTGAAGGCCCAGGGGTTGACTATGGCTACACCTTC. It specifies CASSEGPGVDYGYTF.